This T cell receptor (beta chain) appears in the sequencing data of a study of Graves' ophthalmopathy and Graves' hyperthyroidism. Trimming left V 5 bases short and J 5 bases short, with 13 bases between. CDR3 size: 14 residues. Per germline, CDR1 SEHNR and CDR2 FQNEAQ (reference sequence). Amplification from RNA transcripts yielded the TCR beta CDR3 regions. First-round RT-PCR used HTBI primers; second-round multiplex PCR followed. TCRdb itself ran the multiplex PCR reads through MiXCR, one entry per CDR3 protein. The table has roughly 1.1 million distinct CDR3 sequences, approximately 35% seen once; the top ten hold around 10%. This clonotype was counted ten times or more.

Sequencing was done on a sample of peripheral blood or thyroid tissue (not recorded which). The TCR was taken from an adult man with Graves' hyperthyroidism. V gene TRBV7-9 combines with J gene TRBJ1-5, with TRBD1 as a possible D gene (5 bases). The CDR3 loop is CASSPGRGDQPQHF. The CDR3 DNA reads TGTGCCAGCAGCCCTGGAAGAGGGGATCAGCCCCAGCATTTT.